These T cell receptor beta chains were read from a single sample in a study of T-cell memory formation after mild COVID-19. TCRdb analysed the 5' RACE reads with MiXCR anew, one entry per CDR3 protein. The sample gives more than 350,000 distinct CDR3 sequences, around 21% of which show up once; approximately 12% is in the top ten. Input material: PBMCs or a T cell subset sorted from them (not recorded which). Receptors were obtained from an adult woman who had mild COVID-19 (a few samples of this study predate the infection). Cell type and time point are not known. Both conserved end residues are part of each CDR3. D genes are given only for firm matches. Expanded clones get a size class; other rows say once, few or many, or leave the size out.

TRBJ1-1,TRBD1,NA,TRBV7-2,14,TGTGCCAGCAGCTTAGAGAGGGGGGGACAGGAAGCTTTCTTT,CASSLERGGQEAFF
TRBJ2-3,TRBD2,NA,TRBV7-2,18,TGTGCCAGCAGCTCGCTCGGACTAGCGGGGGGGCAAGGAGATACGCAGTATTTT,CASSSLGLAGGQGDTQYF
TRBJ2-2,NA,many,TRBV10-3,14,TGTGCCATCAGTGAGGATGGGGTCACCGGGGAGCTGTTTTTT,CAISEDGVTGELFF
TRBJ1-4,NA,once,TRBV2,15,TGTGCCAGCCAAAGAGTGGGGGCGCGGGGTGAAAAACTGTTTTTT,CASQRVGARGEKLFF
TRBJ2-5,NA,NA,TRBV12-3/TRBV12-4,12,TGTGCCAGCAGTTTTCGGGTGGGGACCCAGTACTTC,CASSFRVGTQYF
TRBJ1-2,TRBD1,many,TRBV7-9,14,TGTGCCAGCAGCTCGCAGGGACAGGGGGATGGCTACACCTTC,CASSSQGQGDGYTF
TRBJ2-7,NA,NA,TRBV6-6,13,TGTGCCAGCAGTTACTCAGGGGCTTCCGAGCAGTACTTC,CASSYSGASEQYF
TRBJ2-7,TRBD2,few,TRBV11-2,14,TGTGCCAGCAGCCCCCCCGGGAGGTCCTACGAGCAGTACTTC,CASSPPGRSYEQYF
TRBJ1-1,NA,NA,TRBV20-1,16,TGCAGTGCAAGATTAAAGGGGAGGCGTAGTACCGCTGAAGCTTTCTTT,CSARLKGRRSTAEAFF
TRBJ1-1,TRBD1,many,TRBV7-8,17,TGTGCCAGCAGCTCATCTTTACAGGGGAGGGCGGACACTGAAGCTTTCTTT,CASSSSLQGRADTEAFF
TRBJ1-1,TRBD1,few,TRBV7-9,16,TGTGCCAGCAGCCAACGTGGGACAGCGGGGGACACTGAAGCTTTCTTT,CASSQRGTAGDTEAFF
TRBJ1-2,NA,NA,TRBV29-1,12,TGCAGCGTTGTCAGGGAAAGGGGTGGCTACACCTTC,CSVVRERGGYTF
TRBJ2-7,NA,NA,TRBV18,13,TGTGCCAGCTCCCCCGACAGGCAGCACGAGCAGTACTTC,CASSPDRQHEQYF
TRBJ2-5,TRBD1,many,TRBV5-1,15,TGCGCCAGCAGTCCACAGGGGACGTCCCAAGAGACCCAGTACTTC,CASSPQGTSQETQYF
TRBJ1-1,NA,many,TRBV4-1,14,TGCGCCAGCAGCCAGAACAGCAGGGTCACTGAAGCTTTCTTT,CASSQNSRVTEAFF
TRBJ2-3,TRBD1,few,TRBV24-1,15,TGTGCCACCAGTGATTTTAACAGGGGAATTGATACGCAGTATTTT,CATSDFNRGIDTQYF
TRBJ1-1,NA,few,TRBV18,14,TGTGCCAGCTCACCACAGAAAACTTACACTGAAGCTTTCTTT,CASSPQKTYTEAFF
TRBJ2-4,NA,few,TRBV7-2,15,TGTGCCAGCAGCTTAGCCCTTCCGACAGCTAACATTCAGTACTTC,CASSLALPTANIQYF
TRBJ1-3,NA,NA,TRBV5-1,17,TGCGCCAGCAGTCCCCTCCAGCTATCTGTCTCTGGAAACACCATATATTTT,CASSPLQLSVSGNTIYF
TRBJ1-1,NA,NA,TRBV7-9,12,TGTGCCAGCAGCTTGACAGACACTGAAGCTTTCTTT,CASSLTDTEAFF
TRBJ2-1,NA,few,TRBV5-6,14,TGTGCCAGCAGCCTGGGTGGGTGGAGGAATGAGCAGTTCTTC,CASSLGGWRNEQFF
TRBJ2-1,TRBD2,NA,TRBV20-1,19,TGCAGTGCTAGAGAACCGACTAGCGGGGGGTTTAGCTCCTACAATGAGCAGTTCTTC,CSAREPTSGGFSSYNEQFF
TRBJ2-1,NA,NA,TRBV9,15,TGTGCCAGCAGCGTTGCGTTGAGCTCCTACAATGAGCAGTTCTTC,CASSVALSSYNEQFF
TRBJ1-2,NA,few,TRBV7-6,14,TGTGCCAGCAGCCCCCCCGGGACCAAGAATGGCTACACCTTC,CASSPPGTKNGYTF
TRBJ2-7,NA,few,TRBV5-6,15,TGTGCCAGCAGCTTCAGGGCAGGGGTCAGGAACGAGCAGTACTTC,CASSFRAGVRNEQYF
TRBJ2-3,TRBD1,NA,TRBV9,18,TGTGCCAGCAGCGTAGGAAATTCGCGACAGGGATGGGCAGATACGCAGTATTTT,CASSVGNSRQGWADTQYF
TRBJ2-7,TRBD2,NA,TRBV30,13,TGTGCCTGGAGTGCGGGAGGGCCCTACGAGCAGTACTTC,CAWSAGGPYEQYF
TRBJ1-5,NA,NA,TRBV3-1,13,TGTGCCAGCAGCCAAGGGAGAGCGGAGCCCCAGCATTTT,CASSQGRAEPQHF
TRBJ2-3,TRBD2,few,TRBV12-3/TRBV12-4,17,TGTGCCAGCAGCCCCTCCAAACCGGGACTAGCGGCAGATACGCAGTATTTT,CASSPSKPGLAADTQYF
TRBJ2-1,TRBD2,NA,TRBV20-1,16,TGCAGTGCCCTTGGGACTAGCGGGGGCTCTTACAATGAGCAGTTCTTC,CSALGTSGGSYNEQFF
TRBJ2-1,TRBD2,few,TRBV11-3,17,TGTGCCAGCAGCTTAGACGGTGCGGGAGTCGGGCACAATGAGCAGTTCTTC,CASSLDGAGVGHNEQFF